This T cell receptor (beta chain) was found in a study of T cells in Graves' hyperthyroidism and ophthalmopathy (dated by TCRdb to between 2018 and 2021). Regarding the study in general: Peripheral blood samples were taken at initial diagnosis, before any treatment was given. TCR V-J signatures able to tell the groups apart were searched for in a discovery cohort of some 100 patients, of whom around 42 had Graves' ophthalmopathy and 55 to 65 had stable Graves' hyperthyroidism. The paper reports TCR Vbeta CDR3 sequencing of roughly 140 peripheral blood samples: some 41 ophthalmopathy, fewer than 80 hyperthyroidism and around 17 progressor patients. Once sampling was done, hyperthyroidism patients were given methimazole at a starting dose of 30 mg daily, whereas ophthalmopathy patients were given high-dose intravenous methylprednisolone. Prospective prediction of ophthalmopathy was tested in an independent validation cohort consisting of 18 to 20 hyperthyroidism patients and 15 or so patients who later progressed to ophthalmopathy. For training and testing, the 100 or so patients in the discovery cohort were randomly divided in a 7:3 ratio. In about six Graves' hyperthyroidism patients, the study also compared T-cell repertoires from thyroid tissue with T-cell repertoires from blood. Broad study findings and their caveats: Blood samples also contained most of the expanded thyroid clonotypes (frequency above 0.001), which suggests that blood repertoires may reflect thyroid immune responses. No statistical method was used to set the sample size in advance, and investigators knew the group allocation. In validation, the model predicted progression to ophthalmopathy a median of approximately 6.3 months before onset, with approximately 71% sensitivity and roughly 79% specificity. A 13 V-J signature model separated ophthalmopathy from stable hyperthyroidism, with about 90% sensitivity and about 81% specificity in cross-validation and 80%/75% in testing.

Stable Graves' hyperthyroidism was defined as no progression to ophthalmopathy during 18 months of follow-up. Hyperthyroidism patients were newly diagnosed, with disease duration under 2 months, and aged 18 to 65 years. The study excluded patients with uncontrolled infections, other autoimmune diseases, pregnancy or lactation. Diagnoses were based on clinical symptoms, serum thyroxine and TRAb, thyroid ultrasound and orbital computed tomography. PBMCs were separated from 8 to 10 ml of fresh peripheral blood using Ficoll-Paque density gradient centrifugation. Total RNA was extracted using Trizol reagent, and RNA quality was assessed on an Agilent 2100 Bioanalyzer. Amplification of TCR beta CDR3 regions was carried out from RNA transcripts. For the first round of RT-PCR on the TCR CDR3, the HTBI primer set was used together with the Qiagen OneStep RT-PCR kit. Libraries were constructed in a second round of multiplex PCR, after which size selection and purification were carried out. Libraries were sequenced paired-end with 100 bp reads on an Illumina HiSeq2000. The published analysis was carried out like this. SOAPnuke was used to process the raw data, removing reads that contained adapters or uncalled bases, had a mean Phred below 15, or lacked an exact match to the constant primer or identifier. High-quality paired reads were merged with COPE v1.2.5, and unique nucleotide sequences were defined as clonotypes. MiTCR v1.1 was used to align clonotypes to the IMGT TRBV, TRBD and TRBJ reference segments. Analysis was restricted to V-J combinations with a frequency above 0.0001, which covered about 99% of repertoires. A TCS score was defined as the ratio between F50 (clonal expansion) and ExV (chaos), using BLOSUM62-based TCRdist between CDR3 peptides within each V-J. Welch's t-statistics and random forest reduced roughly 500 V-J features to under 15, which were used in a naive Bayes classifier (R e1071). TCRdb reworked the public reads: Q25 trimming with fastp, MiXCR clone assembly, productive beta chains retained. CDR3 protein sequences are deduplicated, and each keeps its most common genes and DNA. These V and J calls are TCRdb output, not the study's own analysis. In this sample the table shows 550,000 to 800,000 distinct CDR3 sequences, about 16% of which occur a single time. Under 10% of the sample lies in the top ten.

On this clonotype: Its antigen is not yet known. The input lacks base qualities; no much larger clone sits a single base away.

The receptor was derived from a man aged 18-30 years with Graves' hyperthyroidism. Sequenced input: blood.

The CDR3 here reads CSARAVANTGELFF. The DNA reads TGCAGTGCTAGAGCGGTAGCGAACACCGGGGAGCTGTTTTTT. The chain couples TRBV20-1 to TRBJ2-2; the D gene cannot be resolved reliably. Spanning cysteine to phenylalanine, the CDR3 consists of 14 amino acids. The entry retains the CDR3 DNA only, 42 bases that are in frame from base 1. The germline V gene (reference sequence) yields DFQATT for CDR1 and SNEGSKA for CDR2. Trimming costs V 1 base and J 0 bases, and their ends lie 6 bases apart.